These 30 T cell receptor beta chains originate from one sample sequenced in a study of shared clonotypes between healthy human individuals. The method was immunoSEQ multiplex PCR; TCRdb's version includes in-frame clones alone and lacks a portion of them. The sample shows around 1.5 million clones, 98% of them seen only once. Source material: naive CD4+ T cells sorted from blood. The subset was: CD45RA+ positively selected. The receptors originated from a man aged 25-45 years in good health.

The V call is TRBV19, the J call TRBJ2-5, with D uncertain. The CDR3 covers 13 residues. Looked up from germline, CDR1 is LNHDA and CDR2 is SQIVND (reference sequence). V was shortened by 1 base and J by 5 bases, with 8 bases between the two germline ends. CDR3 in amino acids: CASSIVREETQYF. The CDR3 region has the DNA TGTGCCAGTAGTATAGTAAGAGAGGAGACCCAGTACTTC.

The rearrangement links TRBV11-2 to TRBJ2-7, with TRBD1 matching 8 bases. Germline V lookup: CDR1 SGHAT, CDR2 FQNNGV. The trim removed 5 bases at V and 0 bases at J, leaving 12 bases unmatched. The length of the CDR3 is 17 residues. The CDR3 spells CASSPVTGVWSSYEQYF. DNA for the CDR3: TGTGCCAGCAGCCCGGTGACAGGGGTTTGGAGCTCCTACGAGCAGTACTTC.

The chain uses TRBV18 and TRBJ1-3, with D possibly matching TRBD1 (6 bases). Looked up from germline, CDR1 is KGHSH and CDR2 is LQKENI. Between the trimmed V and J ends, which lost 3 bases and 0 bases, there was a span of 12 bases. The CDR3 runs to 16 residues. The CDR3 region is CASSPGQGISGNTIYF. The CDR3 region has the DNA TGTGCCAGCTCACCGGGGCAGGGGATCTCTGGAAACACCATATATTTT. The full variable domain, completed using reference TRBV18 and TRBJ1-3, is NAGVMQNPRHLVRRRGQEARLRCSPMKGHSHVYWYRQLPEEGLKFMVYLQKENIIDESGMPKERFSAEFPKEGPSILRIQQVVRGDSAAYFCASSPGQGISGNTIYFGEGSWLTVV.

The chain links TRBV5-3 to TRBJ2-7, with D hard to call. TRBV5-3 is an open reading frame whose function is uncertain. The V end lost 4 bases, the J end lost 3 bases, and 14 bases lay between the germline ends. The CDR3 has 14 amino acids. Here the CDR3 DNA reads TGTGCCAGAAGCCGTTGGGCCGGTCACTACGAGCAGTACTTC. This sequence encodes CARSRWAGHYEQYF.

This chain links TRBV18 with TRBJ2-1; TRBD2 agrees at 10 bases. The CDR3 runs 15 residues. CDR1 is KGHSH and CDR2 is LQKENI in the germline V gene. With 4 bases clipped from V and 7 bases from J, the junction kept 7 bases outside the gene matches. CDR3 sequence reads: CASSRSTSGTNEQFF. The CDR3 nucleotides are TGTGCCAGCTCACGGTCTACTAGCGGGACGAATGAGCAGTTCTTC.

The sample holds one count of this clone. The sample carries other DNA sequences with the same CDR3. The chain combines TRBV9 with TRBJ2-1; maybe TRBD1 (5 bases). Per germline, CDR1 SGDLS and CDR2 YYNGEE. Trimming cost V 3 bases and J 1 base, with 11 bases left between them. CDR3 length equals 15 residues. CDR3 residues: CASSARTGSYNEQFF. The DNA for the CDR3 is TGTGCCAGCAGCGCTCGAACAGGTTCCTACAATGAGCAGTTCTTC.

The rearrangement links TRBV5-4 to TRBJ2-5; D is uncertain. V lost 0 bases to trimming and J lost 0 bases, with 6 bases between them. This CDR3 is 14 amino acids long. Germline CDR1 and CDR2: SGHNT and YYREEE (reference sequence). The CDR3 sequence: CASSLGRHQETQYF. CDR3 nucleotides: TGTGCCAGCAGCTTGGGTCGGCACCAAGAGACCCAGTACTTC.

This chain uses TRBV4-1 with TRBJ2-3, with TRBD2 matching 8 bases. This CDR3 is 17 amino acids long. CDR1 is MGHRA and CDR2 is YSYEKL in the germline V gene. With 3 bases clipped from V and 1 base from J, the junction kept 9 bases outside the gene matches. The CDR3 sequence: CASSHPKLAEGTDTQYF. In nucleotides, the CDR3 is TGCGCCAGCAGCCACCCTAAACTAGCGGAGGGCACAGATACGCAGTATTTT.

The chain recombines TRBV20-1 with TRBJ1-2; D gene uncertain. Germline lookup yields CDR1 DFQATT and CDR2 SNEGSKA (reference sequence). Trimming removed 7 bases at V and 6 bases at J, with 12 bases between. CDR3 length: 11 amino acids. CDR3: CSVPMYDGYTF. CDR3 nucleotide sequence: TGCAGTGTCCCAATGTACGATGGCTACACCTTC.

V gene TRBV7-9 combines with J gene TRBJ2-1, with 9 bases aligning to TRBD2. The V segment lost 5 bases and the J segment 0 bases; nucleotides outside the gene matches: 8. This CDR3 contains 17 residues. In germline, CDR1 is SEHNR, CDR2 FQNEAQ (reference sequence). CDR3 amino acids: CASSPASGASSYNEQFF. In DNA, the CDR3 is TGTGCCAGCAGCCCAGCTAGCGGGGCGAGCTCCTACAATGAGCAGTTCTTC.

The chain is built from TRBV6-7 and TRBJ1-5, with TRBD1 identical over 9 bases. TRBV6-7 is flagged as an ORF with uncertain function. There are 15 residues in the CDR3. Unmatched junction bases numbered 7, after V lost 6 bases and J lost 4 bases. DNA for the CDR3: TGTGCCAGCAGATATATCGGGACAGGGAATCAGCCCCAGCATTTT. Translating gives CASRYIGTGNQPQHF.

The chain is built from TRBV5-6 and TRBJ2-7, with D maybe TRBD1 (5 bases). Germline CDR1 SGHDT, CDR2 YYEEEE. V was cut by 0 bases and J by 4 bases, with 14 bases left in between. The CDR3 covers 15 residues. As DNA, the CDR3 is TGTGCCAGCAGCTTGGCGAGGCGGCAGGGATACGAGCAGTACTTC. Encoded protein: CASSLARRQGYEQYF.

This clone came up once. In DNA, the CDR3 is TGTGCCAGCTCACCGGGACCGGGAAACTACGAGCAGTACTTC. Translating it yields CASSPGPGNYEQYF. The chain has TRBV18 and TRBJ2-7; perhaps D is TRBD1 or TRBD2 (5 bases each). With 3 bases removed from V and 3 bases from J, the gap between germline ends came to 12 bases. Germline V gene data show CDR1 as KGHSH and CDR2 as LQKENI. The CDR3 spans 14 residues.

This sequence joins TRBV10-3 and TRBJ2-7, with 10 nucleotides matching TRBD2. The V gene's germline CDR1 is ENHRY and CDR2 SYGVKD. The V gene end was trimmed by 2 bases and the J gene end by 1 base; junction bases not matched to a gene: 11. The CDR3 has 18 residues. The CDR3 DNA follows: TGTGCCATCAGTGAGACGCCTAGCGGGAGTCTTAAATCCTACGAGCAGTACTTC. Its protein is CAISETPSGSLKSYEQYF.

This clone was seen just once. Distinct nucleotide sequences in the sample also encode this CDR3. J is TRBJ2-5 and V is TRBV20-1; D is unresolved. CDR1 and CDR2 from the germline V gene are DFQATT and SNEGSKA (reference sequence). This CDR3 comprises 11 residues. V gave up 6 bases and J gave up 3 bases, with 8 bases separating them. The CDR3 here is CSASREETQYF. CDR3 DNA sequence: TGCAGTGCCAGCCGGGAAGAGACCCAGTACTTC.

This clone appeared once. The rearrangement uses TRBV9 and TRBJ1-2; no reliable D call. The germline V and J ends were trimmed by 0 bases and 8 bases, with 14 bases remaining between them. Germline-derived CDR1 and CDR2 are SGDLS and YYNGEE. This CDR3 spans 14 amino acids. CDR3 in DNA: TGTGCCAGCAGCGTAGCCGCGGCAGCCTCGGGCTACACCTTC. Translating it yields CASSVAAAASGYTF.

This clone was found once. The chain recombines TRBV25-1 with TRBJ2-1, with D uncertain. This CDR3 region has 13 residues. The germline V and J ends were trimmed by 5 bases and 3 bases, with 8 bases remaining between them. The germline CDR1 and CDR2 sequences are MGHDK and SYGVNS. Written as DNA, the CDR3 is TGTGCCAGCAGTCCCCCTTACTACAATGAGCAGTTCTTC. Its protein is CASSPPYYNEQFF.

This clone was seen a single time. The chain joins TRBV21-1 to TRBJ1-5; TRBD1 reflects the table's D call only, with no check against the DNA. TRBV21-1 counts as a pseudogene. The CDR3 totals 17 residues. Here the CDR3 reads CASSIKRGEYSNQPQHF. CDR3 coding DNA: TGTGCCAGCAGCATAAAAAGGGGCGAATATAGCAATCAGCCCCAGCATTTT.

V gene TRBV6-1 combines with J gene TRBJ2-3; TRBD2 aligns across 11 bases. The CDR3 extends over 16 amino acids. The germline V gene encodes CDR1 MNHNS and CDR2 SASEGT. Trimming at V came to 4 bases and at J to 3 bases, leaving 6 bases not matched to a gene. The CDR3 loop reads CASSGYSGRGTDTQYF. The CDR3 DNA is TGTGCCAGCAGTGGATATAGCGGGAGGGGGACAGATACGCAGTATTTT.

The chain carries TRBV1 and TRBJ2-7. TRBV1 is a pseudogene. There are 12 residues in the CDR3. CDR3 protein: CTSSRTNYEQYF. For the CDR3, the DNA is TGCACCAGCAGCCGTACGAACTACGAGCAGTACTTC.

The rearrangement links TRBV15 to TRBJ2-7, with D unresolved. This CDR3 has 14 residues. Germline-derived CDR1 and CDR2 are LNHNV and YYDKDF (reference sequence). With 1 base removed from V and 4 bases from J, the gap between germline ends came to 11 bases. CDR3 in DNA: TGTGCCACCAGCAGAGGAAGATTGGGGTACGAGCAGTACTTC. It is translated as CATSRGRLGYEQYF.

The sample holds one count of this clone. CDR3 bases: TGTGCCACCAGCAGATTACTAGCGGGAGTCTACGAGCAGTACTTC. As protein: CATSRLLAGVYEQYF. The chain recombines TRBV15 with TRBJ2-7, with TRBD2 matching over 11 bases. CDR3 length: 15 amino acids. J lost 3 bases, V lost 2 bases, and 3 bases had no gene match. Germline V lookup: CDR1 LNHNV, CDR2 YYDKDF (reference sequence).

The V and J genes are TRBV6-4 and TRBJ2-1; weak D call: TRBD2 (5 bases). Germline CDR1 MRHNA, CDR2 SNTAGT. The length of the CDR3 is 14 residues. The V end was cut by 3 bases, the J end by 7 bases, with 13 bases between. In DNA, the CDR3 is TGTGCCAGCAGTGAAGAGGGTATCTTGAATGAGCAGTTCTTC. It encodes CASSEEGILNEQFF.

As DNA, the CDR3 is TGTGCCAGCAGCCCCTGGTTGGGGCGGGAGTCAACTGAGCAGTTCTTC. Its protein product is CASSPWLGRESTEQFF. The chain couples TRBV7-6 to TRBJ2-1, with 7 positions matching TRBD2. With V trimmed by 5 bases and J by 9 bases, 16 bases remained unmatched. CDR3 size: 16 residues. Germline assignment: CDR1 SGHVS and CDR2 FNYEAQ.

J is TRBJ1-4 and V is TRBV20-1, with D uncertain. Per germline, CDR1 DFQATT and CDR2 SNEGSKA (reference sequence). With 6 bases removed from V and 3 bases from J, the gap between germline ends came to 5 bases. The CDR3 runs 11 residues. CDR3: CSAHSNEKLFF. CDR3 bases: TGCAGTGCCCACTCTAATGAAAAACTGTTTTTT.

This chain joins TRBV6-4 and TRBJ1-1; no clear D gene. The CDR3 is 13 amino acids. V lost 6 bases and J 3 bases, leaving 11 bases between the germline ends. Germline V lookup: CDR1 MRHNA, CDR2 SNTAGT. The CDR3 region is CASSRLRDTEAFF. In DNA form, the CDR3 reads TGTGCCAGCAGCCGCCTCCGGGACACTGAAGCTTTCTTT.

The rearrangement links TRBV2 to TRBJ2-1, with D hard to call. The CDR3 is made up of 16 amino acids. Trimming took 0 bases from V and 0 from J, leaving 9 bases between them. CDR1 and CDR2 from the germline V gene are SNHLY and FYNNEI. The CDR3 loop reads CASSEASWPSYNEQFF. CDR3 bases: TGTGCCAGCAGTGAAGCTAGCTGGCCCTCCTACAATGAGCAGTTCTTC. The variable domain in full, completed from reference TRBV2 and TRBJ2-1, reads EPEVTQTPSHQVTQMGQEVILRCVPISNHLYFYWYRQILGQKVEFLVSFYNNEISEKSEIFDDQFSVERPDGSNFTLKIRSTKLEDSAMYFCASSEASWPSYNEQFFGPGTRLTVL.

The V and J genes are TRBV28 and TRBJ2-1; a possible D gene is TRBD2 (5 bases). The V end was cut by 0 bases, the J end by 7 bases, with 7 bases between. The CDR3 is made up of 13 amino acids. Germline assignment: CDR1 MDHEN and CDR2 SYDVKM. The CDR3, as DNA: TGTGCCAGCAGTTTATGGTCGGGGAATGAGCAGTTCTTC. It codes for CASSLWSGNEQFF.

J is TRBJ2-3 and V is TRBV7-8, with TRBD1 as a possible D gene (6 bases). This CDR3 region has 16 residues. The V end was cut by 1 base, the J end by 1 base, with 12 bases between. Germline V lookup: CDR1 SGHVS, CDR2 FQNEAQ. The CDR3 DNA reads as TGTGCCAGCAGCTTAGATGGGACAAGACGCACAGATACGCAGTATTTT. It encodes CASSLDGTRRTDTQYF. The variable domain in full, with the rest retrieved from reference TRBV7-8 and TRBJ2-3, is GAGVSQSPRYKVAKRGQDVALRCDPISGHVSLFWYQQALGQGPEFLTYFQNEAQLDKSGLPSDRFFAERPEGSVSTLKIQRTQQEDSAVYLCASSLDGTRRTDTQYFGPGTRLTVL.

This chain joins TRBV29-1 and TRBJ2-7, with D perhaps TRBD2 (6 bases). Germline CDR1 SQVTM, CDR2 ANQGSEA. The germline V and J ends were trimmed by 7 bases and 4 bases, with 17 bases remaining between them. The CDR3 totals 13 residues. As DNA, the CDR3 is TGCAGCGCCGGGGCGGGACGGAGGTACGAGCAGTACTTC. Protein: CSAGAGRRYEQYF.